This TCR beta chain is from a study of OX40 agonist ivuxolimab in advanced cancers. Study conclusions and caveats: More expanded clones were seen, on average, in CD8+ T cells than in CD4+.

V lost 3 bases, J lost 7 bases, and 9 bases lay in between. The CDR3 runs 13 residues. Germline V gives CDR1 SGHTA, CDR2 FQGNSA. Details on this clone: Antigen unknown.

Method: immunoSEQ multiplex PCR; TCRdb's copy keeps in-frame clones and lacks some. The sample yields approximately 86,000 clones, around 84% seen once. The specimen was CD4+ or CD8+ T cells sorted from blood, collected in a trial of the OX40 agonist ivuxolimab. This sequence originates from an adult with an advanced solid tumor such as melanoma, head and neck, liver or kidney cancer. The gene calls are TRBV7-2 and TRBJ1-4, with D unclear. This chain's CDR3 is CASSLRYGEKLFF. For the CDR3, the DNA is TGTGCCAGCAGCTTGCGTTATGGTGAAAAACTGTTTTTT.